The next 14 T cell receptor beta chains were all read from a single sample in a study of sequential checkpoint blockade in melanoma. The repertoire was sequenced with immunoSEQ multiplex PCR; TCRdb's copy has only in-frame clones and lacks some. The sample includes some 5,100 clones, approximately 30% of them seen just once. Noted treatment: randomized to nivolumab then ipilimumab (arm A) or the reverse (arm B). The specimen comprised tumor tissue (inferred from file names), sampled from a patient given nivolumab and ipilimumab in sequence. The receptors derive from a human donor with melanoma.

V and J are TRBV5-1 and TRBJ2-1, with TRBD1 identical over 7 bases. Germline loops: CDR1 SGHRS, CDR2 YFSETQ. The V gene end was trimmed by 0 bases and the J gene end by 6 bases; junction bases not matched to a gene: 6. The CDR3 spans 15 residues. The CDR3 sequence is CASSLETGISNEQFF. The CDR3 nucleotides read TGCGCCAGCAGCTTGGAGACAGGGATTAGCAATGAGCAGTTCTTC.

V and J are TRBV5-1 and TRBJ2-5, with D perhaps TRBD1 (7 bases). V lost 5 bases and J 5 bases, leaving 22 bases between the germline ends. The CDR3 contains 16 residues. CDR1 is SGHRS, CDR2 YFSETQ, per germline. For the CDR3, the DNA is TGCGCCAGCAGTTCCCACAGGGGCCCCGGGGGCGAGACCCAGTACTTC. Its translation: CASSSHRGPGGETQYF.

A few counts support this clone. V gene TRBV25-1 combines with J gene TRBJ2-1, with a weak D call TRBD2 (5 bases). V shed 3 bases and J shed 3 bases, with 9 bases lying between them. CDR3 length: 14 residues. Germline V gene lookup returns CDR1 MGHDK and CDR2 SYGVNS. In nucleotides, the CDR3 is TGTGCCAGCAGTGATGGAGGAAACTACAATGAGCAGTTCTTC. Amino acid sequence: CASSDGGNYNEQFF.

This clone has a handful of counts. The chain is built from TRBV9 and TRBJ2-1; TRBD2 matches 8 bases. Per the germline V gene, CDR1 is SGDLS and CDR2 is YYNGEE. V lost 4 bases to trimming and J lost 5 bases; unmatched junction nucleotides: 14. This CDR3 has 17 amino acids. The CDR3 nucleotides read TGTGCCAGCAGCACCCCACGGGAGGGACTAGTTGACAATGAGCAGTTCTTC. Translated: CASSTPREGLVDNEQFF.

This clone occurred a few times. An end of the junction differs from the germline gene, which may be a read error. The chain couples TRBV6-8 to TRBJ2-3; 7 positions agree with TRBD2. This CDR3 has 12 amino acids. Germline-derived CDR1 and CDR2 are MNHGY and SAAAGT. The CDR3 region has the DNA TGTGCCAGCAGAGATGGAACTAGCGCGACGCATTTT. Translation: CASRDGTSATHF.

The chain uses TRBV5-1 and TRBJ2-5, with 9 nucleotides matching TRBD1. V dropped 4 bases and J dropped 0; count of bases not matched to a gene: 4. Germline V gives CDR1 SGHRS, CDR2 YFSETQ. The CDR3 extends over 15 amino acids. The CDR3 nucleotides read TGCGCCAGCAGCACGGGACAGGGATACCAAGAGACCCAGTACTTC. Its protein is CASSTGQGYQETQYF.

This clone is judged medium-sized. The rearrangement joins TRBV11-3 to TRBJ2-5; 8 bases match TRBD1. From germline, CDR1 is SGHNT and CDR2 YENEEA. This CDR3 region has 17 residues. The V segment lost 5 bases and the J segment 1 base; nucleotides outside the gene matches: 12. The CDR3 sequence is CASSPNRTGTIQETQYF. In nucleotides, the CDR3 is TGTGCCAGCAGCCCAAACAGGACAGGGACGATCCAAGAGACCCAGTACTTC.

The rearrangement links TRBV4-1 to TRBJ2-3; D is unclear. Trimming left V 1 base short and J 2 bases short, with 10 bases between. Germline CDR1 and CDR2: MGHRA and YSYEKL. This CDR3 comprises 15 residues. The CDR3 coding sequence is TGCGCCAGCAGCCAAGTTTCCCGGATCACAGATACGCAGTATTTT. It encodes CASSQVSRITDTQYF.

This clone was recorded many times. V and J are TRBV10-3 and TRBJ2-3; perhaps TRBD2 as D (5 bases). The germline gives CDR1 ENHRY, CDR2 SYGVKD. V lost 2 bases and J lost 4, with 16 bases in between. This CDR3 is built from 16 residues. The CDR3 nucleotides read TGTGCCATCAGTGAGGGAGTAGCGTGGAGTGCAGATACGCAGTATTTT. Translation gives CAISEGVAWSADTQYF.

This clone was seen more than once but under ten times. The chain carries TRBV6-8 and TRBJ1-5; D is undetermined. V gave up 7 bases and J gave up 3 bases, with 13 bases separating them. CDR1 and CDR2 from the germline V gene are MNHGY and SAAAGT. This CDR3 comprises 14 residues. CDR3 coding DNA: TGTGCCAGCACCCCCGGGCGCTCCAATCAGCCCCAGCATTTT. Translated, it gives CASTPGRSNQPQHF.

The rearrangement uses TRBV30 and TRBJ2-1, with D possibly TRBD1 on 5 matching bases. V gave up 1 base and J gave up 3 bases, with 7 bases separating them. The CDR3 length is 13 residues. Per germline, CDR1 GTSNPN and CDR2 SVGIG (reference sequence). The CDR3 sequence is CAWSADNYNEQFF. CDR3 bases: TGTGCCTGGAGTGCGGACAACTACAATGAGCAGTTCTTC.

CDR3 nucleotides: TGTGCCAGCTGTGACTTGGGTCGGGATACGCAGTATTTT. This encodes CASCDLGRDTQYF. This rearrangement joins TRBV6-8 to TRBJ2-3; D call uncertain. There are 13 residues in the CDR3. With 8 bases removed from V and 6 bases from J, the gap between germline ends came to 15 bases. Germline assignment: CDR1 MNHGY and CDR2 SAAAGT.

This clone is labeled as medium-sized (0.01 to 0.1%). The chain couples TRBV11-3 to TRBJ1-4; 7 nucleotides match TRBD1. Trimming cost V 5 bases and J 4 bases; bases outside gene matches: 13. This CDR3 has 17 amino acids. The germline V gene encodes CDR1 SGHNT and CDR2 YENEEA. CDR3 coding DNA: TGTGCCAGCAGCCCTAACGCCCTGGACAGGATTAATGAAAAACTGTTTTTT. This gives the protein CASSPNALDRINEKLFF.

The chain joins TRBV10-2 to TRBJ2-5; 10 nucleotides agree with TRBD2. V was clipped by 4 bases and J by 5 bases; unmatched bases: 4. Looked up from germline, CDR1 is WSHSY and CDR2 is SAAADI. The CDR3 extends over 14 amino acids. The CDR3 bases are TGCGCCAGCAGTGCCGGGACTAGCGCGGAGACCCAGTACTTC. It yields the protein CASSAGTSAETQYF.